This T cell receptor beta chain was identified during a study of technical replicates of blood from a few donors. TCRdb keeps only in-frame clones here, not all; method: immunoSEQ multiplex PCR. The table has approximately 99,000 clones, approximately 95% seen once. Germline-derived CDR1 and CDR2 are SGHKS and YYEKEE (reference sequence). V lost 5 bases and J lost 5, with 13 bases in between. CDR3 size: 13 residues. The chain uses TRBV5-5 and TRBJ2-5; possibly TRBD1 for D (6 bases). Sequenced: T cells isolated from PBMCs. The sequence was obtained from a human donor in good health. DNA of the CDR3: TGTGCCAGCAGACCAGGGGATACGGAGACCCAGTACTTC. It yields the protein CASRPGDTETQYF.